Sequencing of this T cell receptor (beta chain) was carried out in a study of low-dose radiotherapy and immunotherapy resistance in tumors. Study-wide context: Oral administration of aspirin 300 mg daily occurred for four cycles, commencing at cycle 1 day 1.

Time point given: after trial treatment. The treatment is: LDRT plus nivolumab, ipilimumab, low-dose cyclophosphamide and aspirin (RACIN trial). Alpha- and beta-chain coverage of first-strand cDNA came from TRAV- and TRBV-specific primers. It was with a constant-region primer and a V-primer adapter that TCRs were amplified over around 18 PCR cycles. A single record per CDR3 protein comes from TCRdb applying MiXCR to the reads. The profile shows 95,000 to 100,000 distinct CDR3 sequences, more than 20% of them singletons. The CDR3 contains 16 residues. The ends were cut back, 0 bases at V and 0 bases at J, with 9 bases in the middle. Looked up from germline, CDR1 is LGHDT and CDR2 is YNNKEL (reference sequence).

This TCR was recovered from a male donor with prostate cancer. The specimen was PBMCs, collected after low-dose radiotherapy plus immunotherapy. The chain recombines TRBV3-1 with TRBJ2-1, with a tentative D call TRBD2 (6 bases). CDR3 in DNA: TGTGCCAGCAGCCAAGATCTGACTAGCTCCTACAATGAGCAGTTCTTC. This codes for CASSQDLTSSYNEQFF.